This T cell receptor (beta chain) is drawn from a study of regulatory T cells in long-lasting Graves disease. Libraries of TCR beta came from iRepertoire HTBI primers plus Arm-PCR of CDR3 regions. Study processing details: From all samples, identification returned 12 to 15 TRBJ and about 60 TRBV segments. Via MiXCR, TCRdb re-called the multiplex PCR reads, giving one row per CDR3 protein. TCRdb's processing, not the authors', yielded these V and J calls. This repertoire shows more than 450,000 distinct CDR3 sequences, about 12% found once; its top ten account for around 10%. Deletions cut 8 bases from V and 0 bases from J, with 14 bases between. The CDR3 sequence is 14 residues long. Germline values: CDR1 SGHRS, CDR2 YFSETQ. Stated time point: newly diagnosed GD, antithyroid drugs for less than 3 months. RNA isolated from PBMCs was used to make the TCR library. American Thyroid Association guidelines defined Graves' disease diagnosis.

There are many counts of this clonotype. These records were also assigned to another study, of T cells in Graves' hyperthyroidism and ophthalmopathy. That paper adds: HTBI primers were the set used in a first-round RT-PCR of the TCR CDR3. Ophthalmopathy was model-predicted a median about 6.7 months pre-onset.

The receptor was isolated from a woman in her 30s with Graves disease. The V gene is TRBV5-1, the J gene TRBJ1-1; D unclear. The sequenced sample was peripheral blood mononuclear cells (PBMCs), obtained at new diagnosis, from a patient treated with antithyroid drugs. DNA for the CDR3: TGCGCCAGGAATTGGTGTTTCGTGAACACTGAAGCTTTCTTT. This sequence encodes CARNWCFVNTEAFF.